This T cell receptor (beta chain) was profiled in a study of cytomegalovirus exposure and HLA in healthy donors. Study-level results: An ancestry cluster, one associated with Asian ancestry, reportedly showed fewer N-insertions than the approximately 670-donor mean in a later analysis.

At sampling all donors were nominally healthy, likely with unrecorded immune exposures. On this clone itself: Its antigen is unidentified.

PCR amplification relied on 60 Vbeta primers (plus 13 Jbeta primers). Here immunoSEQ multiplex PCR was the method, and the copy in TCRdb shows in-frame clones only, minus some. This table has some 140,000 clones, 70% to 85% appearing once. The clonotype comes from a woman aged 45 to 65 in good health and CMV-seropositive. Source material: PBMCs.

The CDR3 spells CASSLSGFQFSNQPQHF. Here the CDR3 DNA reads TGTGCCAGCAGCTTATCGGGATTTCAATTCTCTAATCAGCCCCAGCATTTT. V and J are TRBV7-3 and TRBJ1-5; D is uncertain. The germline CDR1 and CDR2 sequences are SGHTA and FQGTGA. Trimming took 2 bases from V and 4 from J, leaving 18 bases between them. The CDR3 has 17 residues.